Shown below are 2 T cell receptor beta chains from a single sample sequenced in a study of cytomegalovirus exposure and HLA in healthy donors. The PCR ran on 60 Vbeta and 13 Jbeta primers. The data were produced by immunoSEQ multiplex PCR, yet TCRdb's version contains in-frame clones alone and is incomplete. In the table there are fewer than 95,000 clones, about 84% of which are singletons. Sequencing was performed on PBMCs. The receptors here all came from a man younger than 35 in good health and CMV-seronegative.

Details on this clone: One end of the junction is discordant with germline, which a read error may explain. This sequence joins TRBV7-7 and TRBJ2-2; 7 bases align to TRBD2. This CDR3 region has 15 residues. Germline V gene data show CDR1 as SSHAT and CDR2 as FNYEAQ (reference sequence). The DNA for the CDR3 is TGTGCTAGCAGCCCCGCCCCGGGGGGCACCGGGGAGCTGTTTTTT. It codes for CASSPAPGGTGELFF.

The rearrangement links TRBV4-2 to TRBJ2-5; no reliable D call. Per the germline V gene, CDR1 is LGHNA and CDR2 is YNFKEQ. Trimming took 1 base from V and 1 from J, leaving 10 bases between them. The CDR3 contains 15 residues. CDR3 nucleotides: TGTGCCAGCAGCCAAGGAACCACGGTCCAAGAGACCCAGTACTTC. It yields the protein CASSQGTTVQETQYF.